This T cell receptor beta chain was captured by sequencing in a study of blood T cells in healthy people across ages. PCR was performed a second time for about 7 to 12 cycles using a sample-barcoded 5' primer and a J-beta primer mix. All cDNA molecules were each tagged by a template-switch adaptor with 12 random nucleotides. TCRdb fed the 5' RACE reads into MiXCR, producing one record per CDR3 protein. The sample yields hundreds of thousands of distinct CDR3 sequences, around 32% seen once. The CDR3 contains 14 residues. The germline V gene encodes CDR1 SGHAT and CDR2 FQNNGV. V was cut by 8 bases and J by 5 bases, with 18 bases left in between.

The source is a woman at least 80 years old in good health. The sample consisted of blood. The V call is TRBV11-2, the J call TRBJ1-1; D might be TRBD1 (5 bases). The CDR3 loop reads CASAVSGKVTEAFF. DNA of the CDR3: TGTGCCAGCGCGGTATCAGGGAAGGTGACTGAAGCTTTCTTT.